Shown below are 12 T cell receptor beta chains from a single sample sequenced in a study of blood T cell repertoires in COVID-19. Libraries were prepared by immunoSEQ multiplex PCR; TCRdb keeps only in-frame clonotypes and omits some of them. The table has 100,000 to 150,000 clones, over 75% seen once; the top ten hold 5% to 8%. The sequenced sample consisted of peripheral blood. The receptor source for this set is a man at least 80 years old with active or convalescent COVID-19.

The chain carries TRBV5-4 and TRBJ2-1, with 16 bases that match TRBD2. The CDR3 length is 17 residues. Germline loops: CDR1 SGHNT, CDR2 YYREEE (reference sequence). J was trimmed by 10 bases and V by 3 bases; bases with no gene match: 10. The CDR3 nucleotides read TGTGCCAGCAGCTCCAAATCGGGACTAGCGGGAGGGGTCGAGCAGTTCTTC. Encoded protein: CASSSKSGLAGGVEQFF.

This chain links TRBV3-1 (or the pseudogene TRBV3-2) with TRBJ1-1; D call uncertain. The CDR3 contains 13 residues. Germline CDR1 reads LGHDT; CDR2 reads YNNKEL (reference sequence). V was clipped by 0 bases and J by 6 bases, with 8 bases between them. The CDR3 DNA reads as TGTGCCAGCAGCCAAGAGTTCGGGGCTGAAGCTTTCTTT. This translates into CASSQEFGAEAFF.

The chain employs TRBV16 and TRBJ1-2, with 10 bases lining up with TRBD1. Germline CDR1 is KGHSY and CDR2 is FQNENV. CDR3 length equals 13 residues. The V and J ends lost 3 bases and 11 bases, in that order; junction bases with no gene match: 6. Here the CDR3 DNA reads TGTGCCAGCAGCCAGGCGACAGGGGGCGCTTACACCTTC. Its translation: CASSQATGGAYTF.

The genes are TRBV6-4 and TRBJ2-7, with TRBD2 matching over 7 bases. Germline V gene sequence: CDR1 MRHNA, CDR2 SNTAGT. This CDR3 is built from 15 residues. V lost 8 bases and J lost 0; bases outside the gene matches: 10. CDR3 sequence reads: CASPVTSDSSYEQYF. Here the CDR3 DNA reads TGTGCCAGCCCCGTAACTAGCGATAGCTCCTACGAGCAGTACTTC.

The V and J genes are TRBV9 and TRBJ2-3, with TRBD2 identical over 9 bases. Germline loops: CDR1 SGDLS, CDR2 YYNGEE. The CDR3 length is 15 residues. J was trimmed by 5 bases and V by 0 bases; bases with no gene match: 4. The CDR3 DNA reads as TGTGCCAGCAGCGTAGGCGGGGGGGGGAGAGATACGCAGTATTTT. Translation gives CASSVGGGGRDTQYF.

The chain employs TRBV6-5 and TRBJ2-7; perhaps TRBD2 as D (6 bases). The germline V and J ends were trimmed by 0 bases and 0 bases, with 12 bases remaining between them. The CDR3 loop spans 16 amino acids. From germline, CDR1 is MNHEY and CDR2 SVGAGI. This chain's CDR3 is CASSYSSRGSSYEQYF. The CDR3 nucleotides are TGTGCCAGCAGTTACTCCTCGCGGGGTAGCTCCTACGAGCAGTACTTC.

The V and J genes are TRBV3-1 (or the pseudogene TRBV3-2) and TRBJ1-3; TRBD1 is a possible D gene (5 bases). V shed 1 base and J shed 0 bases, with 7 bases lying between them. Looked up from germline, CDR1 is LGHDT and CDR2 is YNNKEL (reference sequence). This CDR3 has 15 amino acids. The CDR3 region has the DNA TGTGCCAGCAGCCAAGGGACAAACTCTGGAAACACCATATATTTT. Translation: CASSQGTNSGNTIYF.

The chain employs TRBV7-3 and TRBJ2-7; TRBD2 matches 7 bases. CDR3 length: 14 residues. The ends lost 5 bases at V and 2 bases at J; junction bases unmatched: 6. Looked up from germline, CDR1 is SGHTA and CDR2 is FQGTGA. This CDR3 reads CASSIGTIPYEQYF. In DNA form, the CDR3 reads TGTGCCAGCAGCATCGGGACTATCCCCTACGAGCAGTACTTC.

V is TRBV28 and J is TRBJ1-6; tentatively, D is TRBD1 (6 bases). V lost 6 bases and J lost 13, with 16 bases in between. This CDR3 has 13 residues. CDR1 and CDR2 (germline): MDHEN, SYDVKM. The CDR3 loop is CASRQGNLRPLHF. The CDR3 DNA is TGTGCCAGCAGACAGGGCAACCTTAGGCCCCTCCACTTT.

The V call is TRBV5-6, the J call TRBJ2-1, with a weak D call TRBD2 (5 bases). This CDR3 is built from 15 residues. V was clipped by 0 bases and J by 2 bases, with 9 bases between them. Germline V gene sequence: CDR1 SGHDT, CDR2 YYEEEE. The CDR3 sequence is CASSLEAEAYNEQFF. DNA for the CDR3: TGTGCCAGCAGCTTGGAAGCGGAGGCCTACAATGAGCAGTTCTTC. Using reference TRBV5-6 and TRBJ2-1 for the parts outside the CDR3, the full variable domain is DAGVTQSPTHLIKTRGQQVTLRCSPKSGHDTVSWYQQALGQGPQFIFQYYEEEERQRGNFPDRFSGHQFPNYSSELNVNALLLGDSALYLCASSLEAEAYNEQFFGPGTRLTVL.

The genes are TRBV16 and TRBJ1-1; the match to TRBD1 covers 8 bases. Germline V lookup: CDR1 KGHSY, CDR2 FQNENV. The CDR3 is made up of 16 amino acids. J lost 4 bases, V lost 4 bases, and 11 bases had no gene match. CDR3 DNA: TGTGCCAGCAGCCCCCGGGACAGGAGTTCGGTCACTGAAGCTTTCTTT. Amino acid sequence: CASSPRDRSSVTEAFF.

The chain couples TRBV18 to TRBJ1-1; D is undetermined. The germline V gene has CDR1 KGHSH and CDR2 LQKENI. The CDR3 runs to 15 residues. V was pared by 3 bases and J by 1 base, with 12 bases between. CDR3 region: CASSPYPGENTEAFF. CDR3 nucleotide sequence: TGTGCCAGCTCACCTTATCCGGGAGAGAACACTGAAGCTTTCTTT. Full variable domain (remainder filled in from reference TRBV18 and TRBJ1-1): NAGVMQNPRHLVRRRGQEARLRCSPMKGHSHVYWYRQLPEEGLKFMVYLQKENIIDESGMPKERFSAEFPKEGPSILRIQQVVRGDSAAYFCASSPYPGENTEAFFGQGTRLTVV.